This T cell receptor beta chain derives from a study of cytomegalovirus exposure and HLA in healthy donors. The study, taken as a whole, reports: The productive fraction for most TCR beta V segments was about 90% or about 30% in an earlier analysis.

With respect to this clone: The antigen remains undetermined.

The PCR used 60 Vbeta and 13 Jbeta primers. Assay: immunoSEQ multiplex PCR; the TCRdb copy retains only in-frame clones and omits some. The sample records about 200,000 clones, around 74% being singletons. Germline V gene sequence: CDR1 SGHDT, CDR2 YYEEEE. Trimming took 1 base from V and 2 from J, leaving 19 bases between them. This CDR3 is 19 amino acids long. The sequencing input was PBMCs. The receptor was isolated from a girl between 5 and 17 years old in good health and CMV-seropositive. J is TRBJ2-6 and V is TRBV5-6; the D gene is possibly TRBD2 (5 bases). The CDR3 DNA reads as TGTGCCAGCAGCTTGTATTTTTATGTCGGGGTGGCTGGGGCCAACGTCCTGACTTTC. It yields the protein CASSLYFYVGVAGANVLTF. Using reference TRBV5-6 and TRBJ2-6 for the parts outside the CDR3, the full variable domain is DAGVTQSPTHLIKTRGQQVTLRCSPKSGHDTVSWYQQALGQGPQFIFQYYEEEERQRGNFPDRFSGHQFPNYSSELNVNALLLGDSALYLCASSLYFYVGVAGANVLTFGAGSRLTVL.